This T cell receptor (beta chain) emerged from a study of blood T cell repertoires in COVID-19. TCRdb keeps only in-frame clones here, not all; method: immunoSEQ multiplex PCR. The table records around 250,000 clones, over 70% of them present only once. The ends were cut back, 5 bases at V and 0 bases at J, with 17 bases in the middle. This CDR3 region has 16 residues. The germline CDR1 and CDR2 sequences are GTSNPN and SVGIG (reference sequence). The sequence was obtained from a woman aged 40 to 50 who had been exposed to COVID-19. The sequencing input was PBMCs or T cells enriched from blood (not recorded which). V usage is TRBV30 and J usage is TRBJ1-3; weak D call: TRBD1 (5 bases). The CDR3 here is CAWEGFGHSSGNTIYF. As DNA, the CDR3 is TGTGCCTGGGAGGGGTTCGGCCACAGCTCTGGAAACACCATATATTTT.